There are a few counts of the clone carrying this TCR beta chain. Its antigen is not known. A single record per CDR3 protein comes from TCRdb applying MiXCR to the reads. The sample carries approximately 77,000 distinct CDR3 sequences, roughly 20% recorded once. This sample stems from a study of type 1 regulatory T cells. Turning to the study itself: This in vitro CD4 product, T-allo10, is enriched for Tr1 cells and alloantigen-specific.

Unmatched junction bases numbered 10, after V lost 4 bases and J lost 4 bases. The length of the CDR3 is 16 residues. Germline assignment: CDR1 SGHRS and CDR2 YFSETQ. Notes on the study in general: Tr1 cells had a more restricted TCR repertoire than non-Tr1 cells.

The specimen sequenced was cultured type 1 regulatory T (Tr1) cells, either the whole culture or a sorted fraction (not recorded which). This clonotype was sampled from a human donor in good health. The J gene is TRBJ2-1, the V gene TRBV5-1; 8 positions agree with TRBD2. The CDR3 protein is CASSPFTGRAYNEQFF. The CDR3 DNA is TGCGCCAGCAGCCCGTTTACCGGGAGGGCTTACAATGAGCAGTTCTTC.